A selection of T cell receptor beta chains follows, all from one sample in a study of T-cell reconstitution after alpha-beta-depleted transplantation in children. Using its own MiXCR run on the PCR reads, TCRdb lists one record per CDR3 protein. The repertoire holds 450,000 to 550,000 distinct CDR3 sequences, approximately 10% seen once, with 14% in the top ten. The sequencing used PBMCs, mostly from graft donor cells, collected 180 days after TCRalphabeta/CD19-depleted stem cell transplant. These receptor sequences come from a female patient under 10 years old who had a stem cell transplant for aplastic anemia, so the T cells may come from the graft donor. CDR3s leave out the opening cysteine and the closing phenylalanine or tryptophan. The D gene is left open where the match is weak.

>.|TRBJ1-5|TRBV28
ASSSDSFVGNQPQH
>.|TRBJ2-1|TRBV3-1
ASSQESYNEQF
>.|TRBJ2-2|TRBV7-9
ASSLVSRLANTGELF
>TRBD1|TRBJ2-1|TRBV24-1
ATSVQGARHEQF
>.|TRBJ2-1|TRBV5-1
ASSQNRDGGCDEQF
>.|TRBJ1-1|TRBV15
ATSRGGRGRNTEAF
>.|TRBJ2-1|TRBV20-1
SARDLSASYNEQF
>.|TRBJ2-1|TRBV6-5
ASSYQGQPNNEQF
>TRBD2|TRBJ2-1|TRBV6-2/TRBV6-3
ASSYPGLAGGRITGEQF
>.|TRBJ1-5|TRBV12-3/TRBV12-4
ASTFGELMHQPQH
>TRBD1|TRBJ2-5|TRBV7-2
ASSSGQGGQETQY
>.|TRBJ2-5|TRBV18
ASSPSVRLETQY
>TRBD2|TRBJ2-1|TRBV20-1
SAGTARAGRNEQF
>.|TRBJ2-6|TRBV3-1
ASSQVFSAGANVLT
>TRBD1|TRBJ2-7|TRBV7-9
ASSGTVREQY
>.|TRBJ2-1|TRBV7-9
ASLGGLAAGREQF
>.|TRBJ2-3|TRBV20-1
SAESGYSTDTQY
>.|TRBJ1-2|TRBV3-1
ASSQDPVPYGYT
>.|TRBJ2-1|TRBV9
ASSVDNHEQF
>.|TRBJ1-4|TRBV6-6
ATKTATNEKLF
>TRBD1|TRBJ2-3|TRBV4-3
ASSQPQWGQLPDTQY
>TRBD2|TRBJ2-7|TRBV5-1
ASSPGLAGDEQY
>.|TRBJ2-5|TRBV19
ASSIAPLARGATQY